Listed below are T cell receptor beta chains from one sample, sequenced in a study of T cell responses to AZD1222 COVID-19 vaccine. Only in-frame clones appear in the TCRdb table, and some are missing; sequencing was by immunoSEQ multiplex PCR. The top ten hold 18% of the sample, which has 35,000 to 45,000 clones, over 70% seen once. The sample in question was peripheral blood, obtained 28 days after the second AZD1222 dose. The receptors were sampled from an adult who received the AZD1222 COVID-19 vaccine. Both conserved end residues are trimmed from each CDR3.

j_gene: TRBJ2-7
v_gene: TRBV3-1/TRBV3-2
CDR3aa: ASSRGRTGSSYEQY

j_gene: TRBJ1-1
v_gene: TRBV5-1
CDR3aa: ASSSNSGTGRIVGTTEAF

j_gene: TRBJ2-4
v_gene: TRBV30
CDR3aa: AYSGRAAKNIQY

j_gene: TRBJ1-6
v_gene: TRBV5-8
CDR3aa: ASSLGRSTLH

j_gene: TRBJ2-7
v_gene: TRBV5-1
CDR3aa: ASSVKQGNPYEQY

j_gene: TRBJ2-7
v_gene: TRBV18
CDR3aa: ASSQGAQVEQY

j_gene: TRBJ2-7
v_gene: TRBV3-1/TRBV3-2
CDR3aa: ASSQDNTDYEQY

j_gene: TRBJ1-1
v_gene: TRBV30
CDR3aa: AWSPTARSTEAF

j_gene: TRBJ2-7
v_gene: TRBV7-8
CDR3aa: ASSPGQGREQY

j_gene: TRBJ2-3
v_gene: TRBV3-1/TRBV3-2
CDR3aa: ASSQDTVGTDTQY

j_gene: TRBJ2-7
v_gene: TRBV11-2
CDR3aa: ASSLTTGAYEQY

j_gene: TRBJ1-2
v_gene: TRBV5-1
CDR3aa: ASSFEGMPHYT

j_gene: TRBJ2-7
v_gene: TRBV7-9
CDR3aa: ASTPLGVQEGEQY

j_gene: TRBJ2-7
v_gene: TRBV5-1
CDR3aa: ASSLGARTYEQY

j_gene: TRBJ1-6
v_gene: TRBV5-1
CDR3aa: ASSSGDSPLH

j_gene: TRBJ1-2
v_gene: TRBV7-3
CDR3aa: ASHRQGVQVGYGYT

j_gene: TRBJ2-7
v_gene: TRBV3-1/TRBV3-2
CDR3aa: ASSHFPGQGVYEQY

j_gene: TRBJ1-1
v_gene: TRBV19
CDR3aa: ASSIAVNTEAF

j_gene: TRBJ2-7
v_gene: TRBV4-1
CDR3aa: ASSQDNSKNLGQAISSYEQY

j_gene: TRBJ1-5
v_gene: TRBV21-1
CDR3aa: ASSTLGQLNQPQH

j_gene: TRBJ2-3
v_gene: TRBV11-2
CDR3aa: ASSLAGGTSTDTQY

j_gene: TRBJ1-1
v_gene: TRBV19
CDR3aa: ASTIAGVTNTEAF

j_gene: TRBJ2-1
v_gene: TRBV3-1/TRBV3-2
CDR3aa: ASSPPKGSGSEQF

j_gene: TRBJ2-7
v_gene: TRBV11-2
CDR3aa: ASKGRDYEQY

j_gene: TRBJ1-2
v_gene: TRBV3-1/TRBV3-2
CDR3aa: ASSQRPPTDGYT